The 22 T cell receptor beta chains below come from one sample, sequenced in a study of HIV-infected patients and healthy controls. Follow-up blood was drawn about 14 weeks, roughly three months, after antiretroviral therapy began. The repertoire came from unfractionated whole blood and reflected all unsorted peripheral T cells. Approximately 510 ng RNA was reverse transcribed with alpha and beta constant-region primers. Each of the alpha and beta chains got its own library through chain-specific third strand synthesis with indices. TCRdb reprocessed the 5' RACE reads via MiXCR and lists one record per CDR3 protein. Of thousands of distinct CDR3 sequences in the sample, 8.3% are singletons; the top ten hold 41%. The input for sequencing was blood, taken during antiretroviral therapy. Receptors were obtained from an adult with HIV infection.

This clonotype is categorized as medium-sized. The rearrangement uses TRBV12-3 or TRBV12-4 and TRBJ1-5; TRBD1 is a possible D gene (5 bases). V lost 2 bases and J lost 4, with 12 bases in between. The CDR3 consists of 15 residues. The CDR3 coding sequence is TGTGCCAGCAGTTTAAGGCAGGGCCGGAATCAGCCCCAGCATTTT. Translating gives CASSLRQGRNQPQHF.

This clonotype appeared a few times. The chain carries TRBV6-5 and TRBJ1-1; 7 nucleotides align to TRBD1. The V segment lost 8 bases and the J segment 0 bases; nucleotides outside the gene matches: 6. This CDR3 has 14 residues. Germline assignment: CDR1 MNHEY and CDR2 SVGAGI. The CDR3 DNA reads TGTGCCAGCCGCCAAGGGACAGTGAACACTGAAGCTTTCTTT. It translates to CASRQGTVNTEAFF.

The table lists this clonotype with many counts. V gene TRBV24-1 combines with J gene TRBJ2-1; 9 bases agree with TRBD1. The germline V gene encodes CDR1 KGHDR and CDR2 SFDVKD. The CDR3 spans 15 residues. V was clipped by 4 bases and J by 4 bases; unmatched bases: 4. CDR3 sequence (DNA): TGTGCCACCAGTGAGCCCGGGACAGGGTACAATGAGCAGTTCTTC. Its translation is CATSEPGTGYNEQFF.

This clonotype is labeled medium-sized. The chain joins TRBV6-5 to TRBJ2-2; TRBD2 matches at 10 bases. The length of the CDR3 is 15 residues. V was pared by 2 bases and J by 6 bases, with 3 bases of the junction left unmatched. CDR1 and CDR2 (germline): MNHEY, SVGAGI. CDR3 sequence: CASSYAAGGPGELFF. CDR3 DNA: TGTGCCAGCAGTTACGCAGCGGGGGGGCCCGGGGAGCTGTTTTTT.

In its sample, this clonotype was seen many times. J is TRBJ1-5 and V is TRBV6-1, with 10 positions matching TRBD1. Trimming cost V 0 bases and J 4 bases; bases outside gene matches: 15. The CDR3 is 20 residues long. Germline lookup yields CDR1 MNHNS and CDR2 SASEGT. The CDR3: CASSEAQGTGDFEGNQPQHF. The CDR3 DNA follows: TGTGCCAGCAGTGAAGCTCAAGGGACAGGGGATTTCGAGGGGAATCAGCCCCAGCATTTT.

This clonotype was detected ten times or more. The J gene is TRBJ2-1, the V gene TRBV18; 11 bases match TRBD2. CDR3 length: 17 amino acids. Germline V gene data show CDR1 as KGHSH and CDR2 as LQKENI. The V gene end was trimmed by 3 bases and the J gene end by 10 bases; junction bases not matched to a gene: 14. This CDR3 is CASSPRTALAGDGEQFF. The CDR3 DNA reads TGTGCCAGCTCACCTCGTACCGCACTAGCGGGGGATGGGGAGCAGTTCTTC. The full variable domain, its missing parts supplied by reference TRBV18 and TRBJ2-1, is NAGVMQNPRHLVRRRGQEARLRCSPMKGHSHVYWYRQLPEEGLKFMVYLQKENIIDESGMPKERFSAEFPKEGPSILRIQQVVRGDSAAYFCASSPRTALAGDGEQFFGPGTRLTVL.

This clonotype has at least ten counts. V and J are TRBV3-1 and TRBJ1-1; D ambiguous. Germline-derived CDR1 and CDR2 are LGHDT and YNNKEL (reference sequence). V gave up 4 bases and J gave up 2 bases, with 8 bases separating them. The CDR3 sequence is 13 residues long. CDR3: CASSRTENTEAFF. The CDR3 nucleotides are TGTGCCAGCAGCCGGACTGAAAACACTGAAGCTTTCTTT. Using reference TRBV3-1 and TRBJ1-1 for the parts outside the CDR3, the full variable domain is DTAVSQTPKYLVTQMGNDKSIKCEQNLGHDTMYWYKQDSKKFLKIMFSYNNKELIINETVPNRFSPKSPDKAHLNLHINSLELGDSAVYFCASSRTENTEAFFGQGTRLTVV.

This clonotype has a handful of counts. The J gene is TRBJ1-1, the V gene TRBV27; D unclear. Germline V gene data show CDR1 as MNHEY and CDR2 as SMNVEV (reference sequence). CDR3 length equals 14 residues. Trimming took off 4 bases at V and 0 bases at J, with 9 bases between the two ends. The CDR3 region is CASSSGFMNTEAFF. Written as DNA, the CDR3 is TGTGCCAGCAGTTCGGGGTTTATGAACACTGAAGCTTTCTTT.

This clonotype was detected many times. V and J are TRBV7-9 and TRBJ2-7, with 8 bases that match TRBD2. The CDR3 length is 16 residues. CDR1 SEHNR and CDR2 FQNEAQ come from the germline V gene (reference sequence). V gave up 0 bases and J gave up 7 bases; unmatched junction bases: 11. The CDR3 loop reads CASSLAGGRISVEQYF. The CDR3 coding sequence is TGTGCCAGCAGCTTAGCAGGCGGGAGGATCTCTGTTGAGCAGTACTTC.

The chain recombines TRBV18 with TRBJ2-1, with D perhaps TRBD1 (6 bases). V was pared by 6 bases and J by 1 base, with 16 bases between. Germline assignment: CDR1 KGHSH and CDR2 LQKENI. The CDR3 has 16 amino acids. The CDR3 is CASSSGGPNSYNEQFF. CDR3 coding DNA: TGTGCCAGCTCTTCTGGGGGCCCGAATTCCTACAATGAGCAGTTCTTC.

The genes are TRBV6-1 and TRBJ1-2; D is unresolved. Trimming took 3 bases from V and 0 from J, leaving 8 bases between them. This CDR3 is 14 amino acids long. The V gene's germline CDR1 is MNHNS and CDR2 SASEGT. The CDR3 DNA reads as TGTGCCAGCAGTGAGGCAACAACTAACTATGGCTACACCTTC. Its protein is CASSEATTNYGYTF.

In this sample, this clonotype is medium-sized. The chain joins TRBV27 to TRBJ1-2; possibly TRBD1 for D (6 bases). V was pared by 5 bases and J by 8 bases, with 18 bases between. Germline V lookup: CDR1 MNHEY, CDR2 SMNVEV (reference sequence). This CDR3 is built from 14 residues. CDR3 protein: CASSITPVTGGYTF. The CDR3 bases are TGTGCCAGCAGTATTACCCCAGTGACAGGCGGCTACACCTTC.

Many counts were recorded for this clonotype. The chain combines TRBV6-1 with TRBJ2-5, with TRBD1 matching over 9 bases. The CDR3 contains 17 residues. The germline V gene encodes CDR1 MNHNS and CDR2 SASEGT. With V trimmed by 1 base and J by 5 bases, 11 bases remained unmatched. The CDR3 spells CASSEGITQGAWETQYF. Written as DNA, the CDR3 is TGTGCCAGCAGTGAAGGAATTACACAGGGGGCATGGGAGACCCAGTACTTC.

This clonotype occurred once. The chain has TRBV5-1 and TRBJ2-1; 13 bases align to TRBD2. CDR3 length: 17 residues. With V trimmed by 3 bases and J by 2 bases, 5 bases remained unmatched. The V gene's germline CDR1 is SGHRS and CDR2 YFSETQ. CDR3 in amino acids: CASSWVLAGGPYNEQFF. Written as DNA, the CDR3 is TGCGCCAGCAGCTGGGTACTAGCGGGGGGGCCCTACAATGAGCAGTTCTTC.

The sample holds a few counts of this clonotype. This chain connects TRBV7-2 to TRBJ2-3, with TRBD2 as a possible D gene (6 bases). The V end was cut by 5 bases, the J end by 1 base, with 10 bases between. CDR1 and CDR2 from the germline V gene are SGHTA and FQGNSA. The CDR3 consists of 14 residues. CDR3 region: CASSRGLRTDTQYF. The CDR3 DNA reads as TGTGCCAGCAGCCGGGGACTGCGCACAGATACGCAGTATTTT.

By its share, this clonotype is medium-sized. The CDR3 is CASSYRGGRQETQYF. In DNA form, the CDR3 reads TGTGCCAGCAGTTACCGGGGAGGTCGACAAGAGACCCAGTACTTC. The chain recombines TRBV6-6 with TRBJ2-5, with D maybe TRBD2 (6 bases). The germline V and J ends were trimmed by 2 bases and 2 bases, with 12 bases remaining between them. CDR3 length equals 15 residues. Germline CDR1 is MNHNY and CDR2 is SVGAGI (reference sequence).

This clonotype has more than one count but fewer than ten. CDR3 sequence: CASILMSDKNYGYTF. The CDR3 DNA sequence: TGTGCCAGCATTCTCATGAGCGACAAGAACTATGGCTACACCTTC. The chain links TRBV6-1 to TRBJ1-2; D is unresolved. The ends were cut back, 7 bases at V and 2 bases at J, with 17 bases in the middle. The germline CDR1 and CDR2 sequences are MNHNS and SASEGT. The CDR3 loop spans 15 amino acids.

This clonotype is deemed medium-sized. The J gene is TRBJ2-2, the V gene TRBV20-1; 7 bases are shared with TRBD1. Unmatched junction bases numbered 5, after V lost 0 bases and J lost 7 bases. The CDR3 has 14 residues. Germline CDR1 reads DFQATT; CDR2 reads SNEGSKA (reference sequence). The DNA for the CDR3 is TGCAGTGCTAGAGATCCACAGGGGTTCGGGGAGCTGTTTTTT. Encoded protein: CSARDPQGFGELFF.

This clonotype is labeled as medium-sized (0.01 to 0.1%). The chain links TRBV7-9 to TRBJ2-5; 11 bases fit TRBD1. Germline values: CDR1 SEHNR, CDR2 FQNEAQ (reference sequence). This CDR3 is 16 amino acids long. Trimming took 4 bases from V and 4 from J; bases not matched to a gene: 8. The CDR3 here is CASSSRDRGVGETQYF. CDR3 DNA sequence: TGTGCCAGCAGCTCAAGGGACAGGGGGGTGGGAGAGACCCAGTACTTC.

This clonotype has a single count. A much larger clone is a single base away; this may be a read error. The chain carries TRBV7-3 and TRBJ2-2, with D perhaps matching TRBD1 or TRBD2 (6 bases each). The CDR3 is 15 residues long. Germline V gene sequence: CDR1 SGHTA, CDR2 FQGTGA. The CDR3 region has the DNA TGTGCCAGCAGTCGAGAAGTGGGGGGCCCCGGGGAGCTGTTATTT. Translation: CASSREVGGPGELLF.

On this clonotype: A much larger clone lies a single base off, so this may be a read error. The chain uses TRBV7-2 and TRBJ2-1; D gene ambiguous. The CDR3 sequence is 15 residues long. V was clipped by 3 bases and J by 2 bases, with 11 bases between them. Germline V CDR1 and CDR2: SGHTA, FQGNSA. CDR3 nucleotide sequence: TGTGCCAGCAGCTTTCCCCATTCGGCCTACAATGAGCAGTTCTTC. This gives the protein CASSFPHSAYNEQFF.

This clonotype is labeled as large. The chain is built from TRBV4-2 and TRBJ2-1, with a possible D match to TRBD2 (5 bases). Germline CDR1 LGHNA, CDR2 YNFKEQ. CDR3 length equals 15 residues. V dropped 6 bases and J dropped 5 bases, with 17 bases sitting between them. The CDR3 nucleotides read TGTGCCAGCAGACGCGCCCTTGGACTGAACAATGAGCAGTTCTTC. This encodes CASRRALGLNNEQFF.